The 2 T cell receptor beta chains listed next were all sequenced from one sample in a study of regulatory T cells in long-lasting Graves disease listed by TCRdb under 2021. The library was built by means of multiplex PCR. Sequencing used an Illumina HiSeq 4000. TCR beta libraries were built with iRepertoire HTBI primers and Arm-PCR amplification of CDR3 regions. TCRdb reprocessed the public reads (quality trimming at Q25 with fastp, clone calling with MiXCR) and kept in-frame beta chains. CDR3 protein sequences are deduplicated, and each keeps its most common genes and DNA. Recorded for this sample are fewer than 400,000 distinct CDR3 sequences; about a fifth of them occurred a single time. Clones ranked in the top ten supply roughly 20% of the sample. This specimen's time point label, interpreted: persistent/refractory GD, antithyroid drugs over 5 years with positive TRAb. For both TCR sequencing and RNA sequencing, RNA was extracted from PBMCs in TRIzol.

The starting material was peripheral blood mononuclear cells (PBMCs), obtained when the disease was refractory, from a patient treated with antithyroid drugs. The receptor source for this set is a female donor with Graves disease.

CDR3 sequence (DNA): TGTGCCAGCAGCTTAGAGGCCACTTACTATGGCTACACCTTC. It yields the protein CASSLEATYYGYTF. The rearrangement joins TRBV7-2 to TRBJ1-2; no firm D call. CDR3 length equals 14 residues. Germline CDR1 reads SGHTA; CDR2 reads FQGNSA. With 1 base removed from V and 3 bases from J, the gap between germline ends came to 9 bases.

The sample holds a few counts of this clonotype. The rearrangement joins TRBV6-5 to TRBJ2-3; D is unclear. The ends were cut back, 4 bases at V and 2 bases at J, with 10 bases in the middle. The germline V gene encodes CDR1 MNHEY and CDR2 SVGAGI. There are 14 residues in the CDR3. This CDR3 reads CASSFTAHTDTQYF. CDR3 nucleotides: TGTGCCAGCAGTTTCACAGCACACACAGATACGCAGTATTTT.